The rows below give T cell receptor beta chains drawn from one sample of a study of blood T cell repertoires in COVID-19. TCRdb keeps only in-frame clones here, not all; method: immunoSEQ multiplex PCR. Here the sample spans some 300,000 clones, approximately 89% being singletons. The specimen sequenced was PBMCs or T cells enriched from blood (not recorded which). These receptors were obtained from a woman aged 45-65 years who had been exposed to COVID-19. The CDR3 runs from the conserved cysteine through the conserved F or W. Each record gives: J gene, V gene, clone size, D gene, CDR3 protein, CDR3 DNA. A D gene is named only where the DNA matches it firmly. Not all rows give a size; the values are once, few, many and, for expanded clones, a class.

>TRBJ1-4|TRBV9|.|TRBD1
CASSVATGEAEKLFF
TGTGCCAGCAGCGTAGCGACAGGGGAGGCTGAAAAACTGTTTTTT
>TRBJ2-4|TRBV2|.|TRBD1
CASTGQGLAKNIQYF
TGTGCCAGCACCGGACAGGGTCTAGCCAAAAACATTCAGTACTTC
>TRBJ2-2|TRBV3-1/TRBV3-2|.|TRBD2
CASSQGAGGAYGELFF
TGTGCCAGCAGCCAAGGTGCGGGGGGCGCTTACGGGGAGCTGTTTTTT
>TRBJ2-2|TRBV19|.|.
CASMRGPPGELFF
TGTGCCAGTATGAGAGGGCCTCCGGGGGAGCTGTTTTTT
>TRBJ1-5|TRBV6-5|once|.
CASSYSGASLGQPQHF
TGTGCCAGCAGTTACTCAGGGGCGTCCTTAGGTCAGCCCCAGCATTTT
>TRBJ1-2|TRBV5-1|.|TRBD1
CASSWDRHYGYTF
TGCGCCAGCAGCTGGGACAGGCACTATGGCTACACCTTC
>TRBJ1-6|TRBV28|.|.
CASSTDGYSPLHF
TGTGCCAGCAGTACCGACGGGTATTCACCCCTCCACTTT
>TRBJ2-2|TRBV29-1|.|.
CSVRGQPTGELFF
TGCAGCGTTCGAGGTCAGCCCACCGGGGAGCTGTTTTTT
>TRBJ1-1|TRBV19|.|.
CASSIVGSSEAFF
TGTGCCAGTAGTATTGTGGGGAGCTCTGAAGCTTTCTTT
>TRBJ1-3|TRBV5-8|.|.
CASSLDGDSGNTIYF
TGTGCCAGCAGCTTGGACGGAGACTCTGGAAACACCATATATTTT
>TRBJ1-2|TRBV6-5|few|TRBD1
CASSPRQGGYGYTF
TGTGCCAGCAGTCCTAGACAGGGAGGCTATGGCTACACCTTC
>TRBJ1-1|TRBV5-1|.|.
CASSPGSLNTEAFF
TGCGCCAGCAGTCCCGGGAGCCTAAACACTGAAGCTTTCTTT
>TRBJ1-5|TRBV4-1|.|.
CASSHIPRGQPQHF
TGCGCCAGCAGCCACATCCCGCGGGGTCAGCCCCAGCATTTT
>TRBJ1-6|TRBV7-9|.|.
CASSLAPTDSPLHF
TGTGCCAGCAGCTTAGCACCGACAGATTCACCCCTCCACTTT
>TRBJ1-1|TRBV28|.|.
CASSLYTANTEAFF
TGTGCCAGCAGTTTATATACAGCCAACACTGAAGCTTTCTTT
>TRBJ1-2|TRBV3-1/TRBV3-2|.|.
CASSQDGAYGYTF
TGTGCCAGCAGCCAAGATGGGGCCTATGGCTACACCTTC
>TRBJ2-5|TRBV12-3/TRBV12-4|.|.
CASSLVLVETQYF
TGTGCCAGCAGTTTGGTACTAGTAGAGACCCAGTACTTC
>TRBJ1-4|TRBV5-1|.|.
CASSLTPTNEKLFF
TGCGCCAGCAGCTTGACTCCAACTAATGAAAAACTGTTTTTT
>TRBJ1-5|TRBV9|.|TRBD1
CASSVGTGQSNQPQHF
TGTGCCAGCAGCGTAGGGACAGGGCAAAGCAATCAGCCCCAGCATTTT
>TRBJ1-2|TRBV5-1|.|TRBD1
CASSLGQGVYGYTF
TGCGCCAGCAGCTTGGGACAGGGCGTCTATGGCTACACCTTC
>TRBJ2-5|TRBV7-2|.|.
CASSLGGRETQYF
TGTGCCAGCAGCTTAGGGGGGCGAGAGACCCAGTACTTC
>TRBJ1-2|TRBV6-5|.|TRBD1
CASSRGTGSYGYTF
TGTGCCAGCAGCCGCGGGACAGGGAGCTATGGCTACACCTTC
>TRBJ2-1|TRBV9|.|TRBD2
CASSSAGGGFYEQFF
TGTGCCAGCAGTTCCGCGGGGGGCGGTTTCTATGAGCAGTTCTTC
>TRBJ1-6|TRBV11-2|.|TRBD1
CASSSNGQGAPSERTPLHF
TGTGCCAGCAGCTCCAACGGACAGGGGGCGCCTTCAGAAAGAACACCCCTCCACTTT
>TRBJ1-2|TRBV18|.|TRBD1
CASSPGTGLNYGYTF
TGTGCCAGCTCACCAGGGACAGGCTTAAACTATGGCTACACCTTC
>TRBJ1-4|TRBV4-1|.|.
CASSHVSHGATNEKLFF
TGCGCCAGCAGCCACGTATCGCACGGTGCAACTAATGAAAAACTGTTTTTT
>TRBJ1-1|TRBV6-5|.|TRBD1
CASSLQGDTEAFF
TGTGCCAGCAGTCTTCAGGGGGACACTGAAGCTTTCTTT
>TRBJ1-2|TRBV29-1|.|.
CSVSQGLYGYTF
TGCAGCGTTAGCCAGGGACTCTATGGCTACACCTTC
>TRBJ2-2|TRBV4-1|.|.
CASSQDGLMNTGELFF
TGCGCCAGCAGCCAAGATGGACTGATGAACACCGGGGAGCTGTTTTTT
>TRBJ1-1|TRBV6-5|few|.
CASSPGHLNTEAFF
TGTGCCAGCAGCCCCGGACACTTGAACACTGAAGCTTTCTTT
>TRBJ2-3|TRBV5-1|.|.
CASSTDVTGTDTQYF
TGCGCCAGCAGCACAGACGTTACCGGCACAGATACGCAGTATTTT
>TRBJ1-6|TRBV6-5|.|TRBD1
CASSLGTGNSPLHF
TGTGCCAGCAGCTTAGGGACAGGCAATTCACCCCTCCACTTT
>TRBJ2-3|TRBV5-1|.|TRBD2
CASSFGTSGIYTDTQYF
TGCGCCAGCAGCTTCGGGACTAGCGGAATCTACACAGATACGCAGTATTTT
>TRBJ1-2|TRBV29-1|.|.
CSVFRENGGYTF
TGCAGCGTGTTCCGGGAAAACGGGGGCTACACCTTC
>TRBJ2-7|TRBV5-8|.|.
CASSARQNYYEQYF
TGTGCCAGCAGCGCACGACAGAATTACTACGAGCAGTACTTC
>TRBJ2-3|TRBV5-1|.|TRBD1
CASSSGTVSGGTDTQYF
TGCGCCAGCAGCTCAGGGACAGTTTCAGGGGGCACAGATACGCAGTATTTT
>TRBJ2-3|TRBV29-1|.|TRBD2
CSVEDGKASGAPDTQYF
TGCAGCGTTGAAGATGGGAAGGCTAGCGGGGCCCCAGATACGCAGTATTTT
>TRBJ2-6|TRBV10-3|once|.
CAISVPGSGANVLTF
TGTGCCATCAGTGTCCCAGGTTCTGGGGCCAACGTCCTGACTTTC
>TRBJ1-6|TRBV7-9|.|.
CASSLPDSYNSPLHF
TGTGCCAGCAGCTTACCGGACAGCTATAATTCACCCCTCCACTTT